This T cell receptor beta chain was identified in a study of T-cell memory formation after mild COVID-19. Overall study findings and caveats: Pre-infection memory held some responding clones, suggesting pre-existing cross-reactive T cells responded. The SARS-CoV-2 specificity of second-wave clones reaching peak at day 37 remained unverified.

Germline V gives CDR1 GTSNPN, CDR2 SVGIG (reference sequence). The germline V and J ends were trimmed by 2 bases and 4 bases, with 9 bases remaining between them. CDR3 length: 13 residues. Regarding this clonotype: Its antigen is not known.

TCRdb processed the 5' RACE reads anew with MiXCR; each CDR3 protein has one entry. The profile shows hundreds of thousands of distinct CDR3 sequences, about a fifth of them singletons. This chain connects TRBV30 to TRBJ1-5; TRBD1 might be the D (6 bases). The specimen sequenced was PBMCs or a T cell subset sorted from them (not recorded which). The sequence came from an adult woman who had mild COVID-19 (a few samples of this study predate the infection). Cell type and time point are not known. CDR3 bases: TGTGCCTGGAGTAGGGACAATAATCAGCCCCAGCATTTT. Protein: CAWSRDNNQPQHF.